The clone carrying this TCR beta chain was seen once. Antigen: not known. This sample stems from a study of T cells in localized non-small cell lung cancer. Trimming took 4 bases from V and 10 from J; bases not matched to a gene: 14. The CDR3 is 16 residues long. The germline gives CDR1 SGDLS, CDR2 YYNGEE. Method: immunoSEQ multiplex PCR; TCRdb's copy keeps in-frame clones and lacks some. The sample carries 24,000 or so clones, 90% recorded once. Study outcomes and limitations: Adjacent lung was found to contain a median approximately 52 of the top 100 tumor clones. Heterogeneity remains possible, as sequencing covered one tumor region only.

This chain connects TRBV9 to TRBJ2-1; 10 positions match TRBD1. Sequenced material: peripheral blood, taken before any cancer treatment. The sequence was obtained from a woman aged 40 to 75 with stage I lung adenocarcinoma. Written as DNA, the CDR3 is TGTGCCAGCAGCCCTCGGCACGGGACAGGGGTTAGCGAGCAGTTCTTC. It encodes CASSPRHGTGVSEQFF.